Listed below are T cell receptor beta chains from one sample, sequenced in a study of blood T cells in healthy people across ages. TCRdb ran MiXCR on the 5' RACE reads and lists one entry per CDR3 protein. Of about a million distinct CDR3 sequences listed, around 54% are singletons. Specimen: blood. These receptors originate from a woman aged 60-75 years in good health. CDR3s include the opening cysteine and the closing phenylalanine or tryptophan. The D gene is left open where the match is weak. Where a row states a size, it is once, few, many or the class of an expanded clone; other rows omit it.

V gene: TRBV20-1; J gene: TRBJ2-7; D gene: TRBD2; clone size: -; CDR3 DNA: TGCAGTGCCCCCCACCCGGGACTAGGATCCTACGAGCAGTACTTC; CDR3 protein: CSAPHPGLGSYEQYF
V gene: TRBV7-2; J gene: TRBJ1-1; D gene: -; clone size: few; CDR3 DNA: TGTGCCAGCAGCTTAGAGTTCACAAACACTGAAGCTTTCTTT; CDR3 protein: CASSLEFTNTEAFF
V gene: TRBV29-1; J gene: TRBJ2-7; D gene: TRBD2; clone size: -; CDR3 DNA: TGCAGCGTTGAAGAGGGAGGGGCCTACGAGCAGTACTTC; CDR3 protein: CSVEEGGAYEQYF
V gene: TRBV3-1; J gene: TRBJ2-3; D gene: -; clone size: -; CDR3 DNA: TGTGCCAGCAGCCCAGCAGGGGTACGCACAGATACGCGGTATTTT; CDR3 protein: CASSPAGVRTDTRYF
V gene: TRBV7-6; J gene: TRBJ1-4; D gene: -; clone size: few; CDR3 DNA: TGTGCCAGCAGCGTGGGAGCTAATGAAAAACTGTTTTTT; CDR3 protein: CASSVGANEKLFF
V gene: TRBV18; J gene: TRBJ2-7; D gene: TRBD1; clone size: -; CDR3 DNA: TGTGCCAGCTCACCATACAGGGGTATCCCGGACGAGCAGTACTTC; CDR3 protein: CASSPYRGIPDEQYF
V gene: TRBV4-1; J gene: TRBJ2-7; D gene: -; clone size: -; CDR3 DNA: TGCGCCAACAGCCGCATGATGGGATCCCGCTACGAGCAGTACTTC; CDR3 protein: CANSRMMGSRYEQYF
V gene: TRBV6-2/TRBV6-3; J gene: TRBJ2-7; D gene: -; clone size: -; CDR3 DNA: TGTGCCAGCACCCCCGGAGGACAGTCCTACGAGCAGTACTTC; CDR3 protein: CASTPGGQSYEQYF
V gene: TRBV7-2; J gene: TRBJ2-7; D gene: TRBD2; clone size: few; CDR3 DNA: TGTGCCAGCAGCTTAATAGGTAGCGGGATACACGAGCAGTACTTC; CDR3 protein: CASSLIGSGIHEQYF
V gene: TRBV3-1; J gene: TRBJ1-1; D gene: -; clone size: -; CDR3 DNA: TGTGCCAGCAGCCAAGGCCAACAGAGCAACACTGAAGCTTTCTTT; CDR3 protein: CASSQGQQSNTEAFF
V gene: TRBV20-1; J gene: TRBJ1-5; D gene: -; clone size: -; CDR3 DNA: TGCAGTGCTACTCCAGGGGTGCATCAGCCCCAGCATTTT; CDR3 protein: CSATPGVHQPQHF
V gene: TRBV7-2; J gene: TRBJ2-2; D gene: -; clone size: -; CDR3 DNA: TGTGCCAGCAGCTTAGCCCCCCCAGACGGGGAGCTGTTTTTT; CDR3 protein: CASSLAPPDGELFF
V gene: TRBV6-5; J gene: TRBJ2-7; D gene: -; clone size: -; CDR3 DNA: TGTGCCAGCAGTTACCGGGCCTTACGGGGCTACGAGCAGTACTTC; CDR3 protein: CASSYRALRGYEQYF
V gene: TRBV11-2; J gene: TRBJ2-5; D gene: TRBD2; clone size: -; CDR3 DNA: TGTGTCAGCAGCAAGACTAGCGGGAGAGAGACCCAGTACTTC; CDR3 protein: CVSSKTSGRETQYF
V gene: TRBV6-2/TRBV6-3; J gene: TRBJ2-7; D gene: TRBD2; clone size: -; CDR3 DNA: TGTGCCAGCAGACGAGCGGGGGGAGACAATGAGCAGTACTTC; CDR3 protein: CASRRAGGDNEQYF
V gene: TRBV28; J gene: TRBJ2-1; D gene: -; clone size: -; CDR3 DNA: TGTGCCAGCGGTGCAGGGGGGGATGACAATGAGCAGTTCTTC; CDR3 protein: CASGAGGDDNEQFF
V gene: TRBV5-1; J gene: TRBJ2-7; D gene: -; clone size: -; CDR3 DNA: TGCGCCAGCAACGGGACGGATCCCTACGAGCAGTACTTC; CDR3 protein: CASNGTDPYEQYF
V gene: TRBV12-3/TRBV12-4; J gene: TRBJ1-2; D gene: TRBD1; clone size: -; CDR3 DNA: TGTGCCAGCAGTTTTAGTAGGCAGGGGGACTACACCTTC; CDR3 protein: CASSFSRQGDYTF
V gene: TRBV4-3; J gene: TRBJ2-1; D gene: TRBD2; clone size: few; CDR3 DNA: TGCGCCAGCAGCTATAGCGGGAGGGTCAATGAGCAGTTCTTC; CDR3 protein: CASSYSGRVNEQFF
V gene: TRBV7-9; J gene: TRBJ2-7; D gene: -; clone size: -; CDR3 DNA: TGTGCCAGCAGCTTTACCGGGGAGAGCCGCGCCTACGAGCAGTACTTC; CDR3 protein: CASSFTGESRAYEQYF
V gene: TRBV29-1; J gene: TRBJ2-2; D gene: TRBD2; clone size: -; CDR3 DNA: TGCAGCGCTGCGTCTAGCGGGAGAAAAACCGGGGAGCTGTTTTTT; CDR3 protein: CSAASSGRKTGELFF
V gene: TRBV7-8; J gene: TRBJ1-6; D gene: -; clone size: -; CDR3 DNA: TGTGCCAGCAGCCCCTCGCGGGCTAGTAATTCACCCCTCCACTTT; CDR3 protein: CASSPSRASNSPLHF
V gene: TRBV3-1; J gene: TRBJ2-5; D gene: TRBD2; clone size: once; CDR3 DNA: TGTGCCAGCAGCCAAGGAGGAGCTAGCGGGGAAGAGACCCAGTACTTC; CDR3 protein: CASSQGGASGEETQYF
V gene: TRBV3-1; J gene: TRBJ2-3; D gene: -; clone size: -; CDR3 DNA: TGTGCCAGCAGCCCGTTAGCACGAGCGGTGGATACGCAGTATTTT; CDR3 protein: CASSPLARAVDTQYF
V gene: TRBV28; J gene: TRBJ2-7; D gene: -; clone size: -; CDR3 DNA: TGTGCCAGCCGGGACCTAACCAACTCCTACGAGCAGTACTTC; CDR3 protein: CASRDLTNSYEQYF
V gene: TRBV4-1; J gene: TRBJ2-3; D gene: -; clone size: -; CDR3 DNA: TGCGCCAGCAGCCAACTTGGTCTTAGCACAGATACGCAGTATTTT; CDR3 protein: CASSQLGLSTDTQYF
V gene: TRBV6-2/TRBV6-3; J gene: TRBJ2-5; D gene: -; clone size: -; CDR3 DNA: TGTGCCAGCAGTCTACTCTATTCCGGGACACCGTACTTC; CDR3 protein: CASSLLYSGTPYF
V gene: TRBV11-2; J gene: TRBJ2-5; D gene: -; clone size: -; CDR3 DNA: TGTGCCAGCAGCGTAATCCAGACCAATGAGCAGTACTTC; CDR3 protein: CASSVIQTNEQYF
V gene: TRBV9; J gene: TRBJ2-7; D gene: TRBD2; clone size: few; CDR3 DNA: TGTGCCAGCGCGTTGGGGGGGACCTACGAGCAGTACTTC; CDR3 protein: CASALGGTYEQYF
V gene: TRBV20-1; J gene: TRBJ2-7; D gene: TRBD1; clone size: few; CDR3 DNA: TGCAGTGCGATCCCGGGACAGGGCCTTGGCGAGCAGTACTTC; CDR3 protein: CSAIPGQGLGEQYF
V gene: TRBV4-1; J gene: TRBJ1-2; D gene: TRBD1; clone size: -; CDR3 DNA: TGCGCCAGCAGCCATAATCCGGGACAGGGTAACTATGGCTACACCTTC; CDR3 protein: CASSHNPGQGNYGYTF
V gene: TRBV25-1; J gene: TRBJ2-1; D gene: -; clone size: few; CDR3 DNA: TGTGCCAGCACCGGCTCTAGGAATGAGCAGTTCTTC; CDR3 protein: CASTGSRNEQFF
V gene: TRBV4-2; J gene: TRBJ2-5; D gene: TRBD2; clone size: few; CDR3 DNA: TGTGCCAGTACAAGGACTAGTGAACAAGAGACCCAGTACTTC; CDR3 protein: CASTRTSEQETQYF
V gene: TRBV11-2; J gene: TRBJ2-3; D gene: TRBD2; clone size: few; CDR3 DNA: TGTGCCAGCAGCCGCACATGGGGGAGGGACACAGATACGCAGTATTTT; CDR3 protein: CASSRTWGRDTDTQYF
V gene: TRBV6-2/TRBV6-3; J gene: TRBJ2-5; D gene: -; clone size: -; CDR3 DNA: TGTGCCAGCAGTCAGATCCGGGGTTCGGAGACCCAGTACTTC; CDR3 protein: CASSQIRGSETQYF
V gene: TRBV6-5; J gene: TRBJ2-3; D gene: TRBD2; clone size: few; CDR3 DNA: TGTGCCAGCAAGGGACTAGCGGGGGGCACAGATACGCAGTATTTT; CDR3 protein: CASKGLAGGTDTQYF
V gene: TRBV20-1; J gene: TRBJ2-3; D gene: TRBD2; clone size: few; CDR3 DNA: TGCAGTGCTCTCGAAGGTAGCGGGGTAATCGCTAGCACAGATACGCAGTATTTT; CDR3 protein: CSALEGSGVIASTDTQYF
V gene: TRBV7-2; J gene: TRBJ2-7; D gene: -; clone size: few; CDR3 DNA: TGTGCCAGCAGCTTAAGGAACGCCTACGAGCAGTACTTC; CDR3 protein: CASSLRNAYEQYF
V gene: TRBV2; J gene: TRBJ2-2; D gene: -; clone size: -; CDR3 DNA: TGTGCCAGCAGGCTGGGGGCCCCGAACACCGGGGAGCTGTTTTTT; CDR3 protein: CASRLGAPNTGELFF
V gene: TRBV24-1; J gene: TRBJ1-1; D gene: TRBD1; clone size: -; CDR3 DNA: TGTGCCACCAGTGACCCCAGACAGGGGACAGAAGCTTTCTTT; CDR3 protein: CATSDPRQGTEAFF
V gene: TRBV10-3; J gene: TRBJ2-7; D gene: TRBD2; clone size: few; CDR3 DNA: TGTGCCATCAGTCTATATGCTAGCGGGAGCGAGCAGTACTTC; CDR3 protein: CAISLYASGSEQYF
V gene: TRBV2; J gene: TRBJ2-5; D gene: -; clone size: -; CDR3 DNA: TGTGCCAGCAGTGATCAGGGGGAGACCCAGTACTTC; CDR3 protein: CASSDQGETQYF
V gene: TRBV4-3; J gene: TRBJ1-1; D gene: -; clone size: -; CDR3 DNA: TGCGCCAGCAGCCAAACCAGGGGCTACACTGAAGCTTTCTTT; CDR3 protein: CASSQTRGYTEAFF
V gene: TRBV20-1; J gene: TRBJ2-7; D gene: -; clone size: few; CDR3 DNA: TGCAGTGCTAACCCGATGGGATTGGCCTACGAGCAGTACTTC; CDR3 protein: CSANPMGLAYEQYF
V gene: TRBV10-3; J gene: TRBJ2-1; D gene: TRBD2; clone size: -; CDR3 DNA: TGTGCCATCAGTGGGAGTGGGACTAGTTTCAATGAGCAGTTCTTC; CDR3 protein: CAISGSGTSFNEQFF
V gene: TRBV13; J gene: TRBJ2-3; D gene: TRBD2; clone size: -; CDR3 DNA: TGTGCCAGCAGCCGGTACTCGGGGACTAGCTGGGATACGCAGTATTTT; CDR3 protein: CASSRYSGTSWDTQYF
V gene: TRBV6-6; J gene: TRBJ2-6; D gene: -; clone size: once; CDR3 DNA: TGTGCCAGCAGTGCGGGACTGGCCAACGTCCTGACTTTC; CDR3 protein: CASSAGLANVLTF
V gene: TRBV29-1; J gene: TRBJ1-2; D gene: -; clone size: -; CDR3 DNA: TGCAGCGTTGAATCTGATCCGTATGGCTACACCTTC; CDR3 protein: CSVESDPYGYTF
V gene: TRBV12-3/TRBV12-4; J gene: TRBJ2-5; D gene: -; clone size: -; CDR3 DNA: TGTGCCAGCAGCCTCGGGACGAACTGGGGGAATGAGCAGTACTTC; CDR3 protein: CASSLGTNWGNEQYF
V gene: TRBV5-1; J gene: TRBJ2-3; D gene: -; clone size: -; CDR3 DNA: TGCGCCAGCAGCCCCCTCTTGGGAGAGGGCACAGATACGCAGTATTTT; CDR3 protein: CASSPLLGEGTDTQYF
V gene: TRBV12-3/TRBV12-4; J gene: TRBJ1-1; D gene: -; clone size: few; CDR3 DNA: TGTGCCAGCAGGCAAAATACAGGGCCTGAAGCTTTCTTT; CDR3 protein: CASRQNTGPEAFF
V gene: TRBV7-2; J gene: TRBJ2-1; D gene: -; clone size: few; CDR3 DNA: TGTGCCAGCAGCTTCGACAGCCATGAGCAGTTCTTC; CDR3 protein: CASSFDSHEQFF